The clone carrying this TCR beta chain was seen many times. Antigen unknown. The lymph nodes were axillary draining lymph nodes from breast cancer patients. The data are from a study of breast tumors, draining lymph nodes, adjacent tissues. Findings of the study overall: Findings are consistent with lymph node origin and intratumoral expansion of most tumor T cells. Compared with lymph nodes, tumors were less diverse; compared with nontumor tissue, more.

TCRdb reprocessed the multiplex PCR reads with MiXCR, giving one entry per CDR3 protein. The table lists 150,000 to 200,000 distinct CDR3 sequences, around 33% of them singletons. This CDR3 is 13 amino acids long. The germline V gene has CDR1 LNHDA and CDR2 SQIVND (reference sequence). V was shortened by 6 bases and J by 7 bases, with 16 bases between the two germline ends. What was sequenced was axillary lymph node tissue. This receptor was identified in a female donor with breast cancer. Some clones in this sample may be carry-over from other donors' samples. The chain employs TRBV19 and TRBJ2-7, with D maybe TRBD2 (6 bases). The CDR3 coding sequence is TGTGCCAGTAGGCTTAGCGGCGAAGGGGAGCAGTACTTC. Its protein is CASRLSGEGEQYF.